The rows below give T cell receptor beta chains drawn from one sample of a study of T-cell memory formation after mild COVID-19. TCRdb re-called the 5' RACE reads through MiXCR, storing one row per CDR3 protein. The repertoire holds hundreds of thousands of distinct CDR3 sequences, 7% to 10% seen once, with approximately 23% in the top ten. The material sequenced was PBMCs or a T cell subset sorted from them (not recorded which). The receptors originated from a young man who had mild COVID-19 (a few samples of this study predate the infection). Cell type and time point are not known. Each CDR3 is given with its conserved first and last residue. Each record gives: D gene, V gene, J gene, clone size, CDR3 protein, CDR3 DNA. The D gene is left open where the match is weak. Expanded clones get a size class; other rows say once, few or many, or leave the size out.

D: NA; V: TRBV2; J: TRBJ2-5; size: NA; CDR3: CASSAGSETQYF; DNA: TGTGCCAGCAGTGCAGGGTCCGAGACCCAGTACTTC
D: NA; V: TRBV21-1; J: TRBJ2-5; size: few; CDR3: CASSKSVGSYQETQYF; DNA: TGTGCCAGCAGCAAATCAGTGGGATCGTACCAAGAGACCCAGTACTTC
D: NA; V: TRBV4-1; J: TRBJ2-1; size: many; CDR3: CASAKTGPYNEQFF; DNA: TGCGCCAGCGCTAAGACAGGCCCCTACAATGAGCAGTTCTTC
D: NA; V: TRBV20-1; J: TRBJ2-7; size: few; CDR3: CTQGEQYF; DNA: TGCACACAAGGGGAGCAGTACTTC
D: TRBD1; V: TRBV5-1; J: TRBJ1-1; size: few; CDR3: CASSFDRARGAFF; DNA: TGCGCCAGCAGCTTTGACAGGGCCCGTGGGGCTTTCTTT
D: NA; V: TRBV6-5; J: TRBJ1-6; size: many; CDR3: CASSYSLPASPLHF; DNA: TGTGCCAGCAGTTACTCTTTACCGGCGTCACCCCTCCACTTT
D: NA; V: TRBV20-1; J: TRBJ2-3; size: NA; CDR3: CSAWLNTDTQYF; DNA: TGCAGTGCCTGGCTAAACACAGATACGCAGTATTTT
D: TRBD2; V: TRBV6-1; J: TRBJ2-3; size: many; CDR3: CASSEGLATDTQYF; DNA: TGTGCCAGCAGTGAAGGACTAGCGACAGATACGCAGTATTTT
D: NA; V: TRBV9; J: TRBJ2-5; size: NA; CDR3: CASSVASSVQETQYF; DNA: TGTGCCAGCAGCGTAGCCTCCTCCGTTCAAGAGACCCAGTACTTC
D: NA; V: TRBV20-1; J: TRBJ2-3; size: many; CDR3: CSARRSTDTQYF; DNA: TGCAGTGCTAGACGTAGCACAGATACGCAGTATTTT
D: NA; V: TRBV29-1; J: TRBJ1-2; size: NA; CDR3: CSAETDRTPYYGYTF; DNA: TGCAGCGCCGAGACAGACCGTACTCCCTACTATGGCTACACCTTC
D: TRBD2; V: TRBV12-3/TRBV12-4; J: TRBJ2-5; size: NA; CDR3: CASSWTSGAIQETQYF; DNA: TGTGCCAGCAGTTGGACTAGCGGAGCCATCCAAGAGACCCAGTACTTC
D: NA; V: TRBV6-5; J: TRBJ1-4; size: many; CDR3: CASRRTTNEKLFF; DNA: TGTGCCAGCAGACGTACAACTAATGAAAAACTGTTTTTT
D: TRBD2; V: TRBV7-2; J: TRBJ2-4; size: many; CDR3: CASSLARDGGAKNIQYF; DNA: TGTGCCAGCAGCTTAGCGAGGGACGGGGGGGCCAAAAACATTCAGTACTTC
D: TRBD2; V: TRBV19; J: TRBJ2-3; size: many; CDR3: CASSIRRGGLDTQYF; DNA: TGTGCCAGTAGTATAAGGCGGGGGGGCCTAGATACGCAGTATTTT
D: NA; V: TRBV20-1; J: TRBJ2-5; size: few; CDR3: CSARGRGETQYF; DNA: TGCAGTGCTAGAGGGAGGGGCGAGACCCAGTACTTC
D: TRBD2; V: TRBV20-1; J: TRBJ2-3; size: few; CDR3: CSKAGGTDTQYF; DNA: TGCAGTAAAGCGGGGGGGACAGATACGCAGTATTTT